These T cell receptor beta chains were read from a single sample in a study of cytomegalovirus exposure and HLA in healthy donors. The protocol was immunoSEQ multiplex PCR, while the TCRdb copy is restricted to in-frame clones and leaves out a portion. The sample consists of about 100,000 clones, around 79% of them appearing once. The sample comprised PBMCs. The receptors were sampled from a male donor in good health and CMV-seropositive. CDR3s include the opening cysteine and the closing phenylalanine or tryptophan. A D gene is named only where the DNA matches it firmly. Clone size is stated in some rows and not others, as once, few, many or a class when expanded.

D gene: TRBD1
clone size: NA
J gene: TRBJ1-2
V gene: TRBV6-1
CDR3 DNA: TGTGCCAGCAGGGAGACAGGGGTGACCTATGGCTACACCTTC
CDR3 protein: CASRETGVTYGYTF

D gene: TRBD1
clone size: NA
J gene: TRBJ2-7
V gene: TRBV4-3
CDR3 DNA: TGCGCCAGCAGCCGAACTACAGGGGTCTCCTACGAGCAGTACTTC
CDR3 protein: CASSRTTGVSYEQYF

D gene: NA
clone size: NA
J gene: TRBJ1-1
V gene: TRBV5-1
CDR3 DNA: TGCGCCAGCAGCTTAACCACAGGAACAGAAGCTTTCTTT
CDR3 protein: CASSLTTGTEAFF

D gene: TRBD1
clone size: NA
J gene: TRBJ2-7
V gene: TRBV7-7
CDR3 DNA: TGTGCTAGCAGCCCAGGGGGCGCGGACGAGCAGTACTTC
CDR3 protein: CASSPGGADEQYF

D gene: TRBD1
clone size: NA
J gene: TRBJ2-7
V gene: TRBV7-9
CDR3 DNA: TGTGCCAGCAGCTTACGTGGGACAGGGCCCTACGAGCAGTACTTC
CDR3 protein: CASSLRGTGPYEQYF

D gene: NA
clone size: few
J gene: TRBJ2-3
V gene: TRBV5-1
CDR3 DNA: TGCGCCAGCAGAGCGGAGATCACAGATACGCAGTATTTT
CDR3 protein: CASRAEITDTQYF

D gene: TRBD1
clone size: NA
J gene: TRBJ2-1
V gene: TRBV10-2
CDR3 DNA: TGCGCCAGCAGTGAGTCCGGGACAGGGGGGTCCTACAATGAGCAGTTCTTC
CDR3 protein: CASSESGTGGSYNEQFF

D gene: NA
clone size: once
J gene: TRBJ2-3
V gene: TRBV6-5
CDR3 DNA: TGTGCCAGCAGTGGATTAGGGGGAGATACGCAGTATTTT
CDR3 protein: CASSGLGGDTQYF

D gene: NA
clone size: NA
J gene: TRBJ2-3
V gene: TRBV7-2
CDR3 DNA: TGTGCCAGCAGCTTAGACGGGGGTTCTGCTACGCAGTATTTT
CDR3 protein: CASSLDGGSATQYF

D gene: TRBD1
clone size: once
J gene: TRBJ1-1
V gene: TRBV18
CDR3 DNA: TGTGCCAGCTCACAGGACAGGGGAGGAACTGAAGCTTTCTTT
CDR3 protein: CASSQDRGGTEAFF

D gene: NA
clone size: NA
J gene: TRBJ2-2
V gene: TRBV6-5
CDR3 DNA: TGTGCCAGCAGTTACTCCTATGAGACTACCGGGGAGCTGTTTTTT
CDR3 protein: CASSYSYETTGELFF

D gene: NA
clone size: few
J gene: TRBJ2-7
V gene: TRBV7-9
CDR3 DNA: TGTGCCAGCAGCTTACAGGTATCCTACGAGCAGTACTTC
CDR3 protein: CASSLQVSYEQYF

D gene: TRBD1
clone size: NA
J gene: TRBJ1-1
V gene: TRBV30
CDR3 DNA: TGTGCCTGGAGTCCCGGGACAGGGAGAATTATGAACACTGAAGCTTTCTTT
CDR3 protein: CAWSPGTGRIMNTEAFF

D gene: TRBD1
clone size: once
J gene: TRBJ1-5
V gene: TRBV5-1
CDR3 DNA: TGCGCCAGCAGCTCGGGACAGAGCAATCAGCCCCAGCATTTT
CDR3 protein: CASSSGQSNQPQHF

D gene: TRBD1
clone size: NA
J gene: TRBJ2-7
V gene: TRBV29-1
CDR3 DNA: TGCAGCGTTGTTGTGTTGACGGGGACAGGGGATCTCCACGAGCAGTACTTC
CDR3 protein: CSVVVLTGTGDLHEQYF

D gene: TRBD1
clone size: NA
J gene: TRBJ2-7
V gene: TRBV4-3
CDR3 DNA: TGCGCCAGCAGCCAAGCCGGGACAGGGCTCGACGAGCAGTACTTC
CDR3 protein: CASSQAGTGLDEQYF

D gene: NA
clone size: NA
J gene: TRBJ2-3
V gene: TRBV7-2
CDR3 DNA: TGTGCCAGCAGCTTATTGGGCCCGTCAGATACGCAGTATTTT
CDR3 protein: CASSLLGPSDTQYF

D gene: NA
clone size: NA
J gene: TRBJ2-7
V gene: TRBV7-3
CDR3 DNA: TGTGCCAGCAGCCCTTCGTACGAGCAGTACTTC
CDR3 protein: CASSPSYEQYF

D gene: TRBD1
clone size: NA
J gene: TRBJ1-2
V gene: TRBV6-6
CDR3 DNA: TGTGCCAGCAGTCCCGGGACAGGGACCTACTATGGCTACACCTTC
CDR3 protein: CASSPGTGTYYGYTF

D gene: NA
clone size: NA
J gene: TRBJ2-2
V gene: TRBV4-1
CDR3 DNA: TGCGCCAGCAGCCAAGATAAGGAGCGGACAGCCCGAGCGAACACCGGGGAGCTGTTTTTT
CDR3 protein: CASSQDKERTARANTGELFF

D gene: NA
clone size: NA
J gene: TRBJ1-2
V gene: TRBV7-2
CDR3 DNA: TGTGCCAGCAGCTTTTCCAGAGGCTATGGCTACACCTTC
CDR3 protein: CASSFSRGYGYTF

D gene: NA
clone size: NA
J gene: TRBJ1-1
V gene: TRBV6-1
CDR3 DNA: TGTGCCAGCACTGAGGGTTTTTCGGGTGGGAACACTGAAGCTTTCTTT
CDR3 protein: CASTEGFSGGNTEAFF

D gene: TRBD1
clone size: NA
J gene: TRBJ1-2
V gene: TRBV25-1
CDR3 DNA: TGTGCCAGCAGTGGAGAGGACAGGGGGGTCTATGGCTACACCTTC
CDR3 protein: CASSGEDRGVYGYTF

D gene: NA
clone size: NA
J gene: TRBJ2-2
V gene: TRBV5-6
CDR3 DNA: TGTGCCAGCAGTTCTCCGGGACAGAACACCGGGGAGCTGTTTTTT
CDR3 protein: CASSSPGQNTGELFF

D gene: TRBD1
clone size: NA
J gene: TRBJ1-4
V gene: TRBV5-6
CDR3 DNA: TGTGCCAGCAGCTTGAACCCCAGGGACAGCAGCTCCTCGTGGTTT
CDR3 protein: CASSLNPRDSSSSWF

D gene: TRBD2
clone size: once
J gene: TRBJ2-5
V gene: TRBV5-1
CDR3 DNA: TGCGCCAGCAGCTCAACTAGCGGAGAGACCCAGTACTTC
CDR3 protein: CASSSTSGETQYF

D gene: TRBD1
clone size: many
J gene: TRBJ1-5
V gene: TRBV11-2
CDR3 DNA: TGTGCCAGCAGCCATAACCTGAGGACAGGCCCTAATCAGCCCCAGCATTTT
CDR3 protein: CASSHNLRTGPNQPQHF

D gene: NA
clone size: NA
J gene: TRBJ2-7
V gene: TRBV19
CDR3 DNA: TGTGCCAGTAGTATTATGGGCCGAACCTACGAGCAGTACTTC
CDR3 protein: CASSIMGRTYEQYF

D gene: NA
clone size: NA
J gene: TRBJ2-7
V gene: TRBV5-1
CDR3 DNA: TGCGCCAGCAGCTTGGTCAACATCTACGAGCAGTACTTC
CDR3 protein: CASSLVNIYEQYF

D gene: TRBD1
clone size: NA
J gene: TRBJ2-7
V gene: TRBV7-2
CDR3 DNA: TGTGCCAGCAGCTCCTCAGGGGGCGCCTACGAGCAGTACTTC
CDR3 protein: CASSSSGGAYEQYF

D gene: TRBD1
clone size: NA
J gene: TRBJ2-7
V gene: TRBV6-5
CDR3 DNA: TGTGCCAGCAGTGGAACAGGGGCCGGATCCTACGAGCAGTACTTC
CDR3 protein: CASSGTGAGSYEQYF

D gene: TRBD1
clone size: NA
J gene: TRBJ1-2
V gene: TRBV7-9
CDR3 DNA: TGTGCCAGCAGCTTCAGGGGGGCTAACTATGGCTACACCTTC
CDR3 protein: CASSFRGANYGYTF

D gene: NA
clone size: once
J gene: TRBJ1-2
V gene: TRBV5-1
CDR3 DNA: TGCGCCAGCAGCTTGGGGCAGGCCTACTATGGCTACACCTTC
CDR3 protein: CASSLGQAYYGYTF

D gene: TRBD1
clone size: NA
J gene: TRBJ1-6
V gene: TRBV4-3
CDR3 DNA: TGCGCCAGCAGCCCACAGGGGAGAGGGGATAATTCACCCCTCCACTTT
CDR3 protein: CASSPQGRGDNSPLHF

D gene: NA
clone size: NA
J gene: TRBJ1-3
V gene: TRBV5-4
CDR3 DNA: TGTGCCAGCAGCTTGGCGAGCTCTGGAAACACCATATATTTT
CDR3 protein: CASSLASSGNTIYF

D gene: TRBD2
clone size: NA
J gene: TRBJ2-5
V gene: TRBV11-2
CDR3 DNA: TGTGCCAGCGGAGCCCTACTAGCGAACCAAGAGACCCAGTACTTC
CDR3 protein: CASGALLANQETQYF

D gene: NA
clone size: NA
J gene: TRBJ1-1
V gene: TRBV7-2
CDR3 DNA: TGTGCCAGCAGCTTAGCGACGGGATCTTCTCGGGCTTTCTTT
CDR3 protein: CASSLATGSSRAFF

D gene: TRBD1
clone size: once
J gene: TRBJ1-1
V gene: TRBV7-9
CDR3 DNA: TGTGCCAGCAGCTTAGCGCGGGACAGTGAAGCTTTCTTT
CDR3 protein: CASSLARDSEAFF

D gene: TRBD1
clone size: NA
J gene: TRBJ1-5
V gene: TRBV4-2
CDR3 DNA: TGTGCCAGCAGCCAAGTCCGCAGGGGGCTGGATCAGCCCCAGCATTTT
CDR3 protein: CASSQVRRGLDQPQHF

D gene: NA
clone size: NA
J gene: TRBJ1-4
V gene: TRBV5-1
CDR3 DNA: TGCGCCAGCAGCTTGGGGAGTGCAACTAATGAAAAACTGTTTTTT
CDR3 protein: CASSLGSATNEKLFF

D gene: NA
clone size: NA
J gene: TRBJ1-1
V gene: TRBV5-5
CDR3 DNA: TGTGCCAGCAGCTTATCAGGGTTATTATTTAGGGGCACTGAAGCTTTCTTT
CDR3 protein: CASSLSGLLFRGTEAFF

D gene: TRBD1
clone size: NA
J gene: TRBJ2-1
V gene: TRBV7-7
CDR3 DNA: TGTGCCAGCAGCGCGGGACAGGGGGCACGGAATGAGCAGTTCTTC
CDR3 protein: CASSAGQGARNEQFF

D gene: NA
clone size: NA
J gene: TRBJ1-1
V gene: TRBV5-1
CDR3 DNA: TGCGCCAGCAGCTTGGACGCGGGCTTAAACACTGAAGCTTTCTTT
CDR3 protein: CASSLDAGLNTEAFF

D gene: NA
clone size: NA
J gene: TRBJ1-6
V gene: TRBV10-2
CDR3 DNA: TGCGCCAGCGTTGACATAAATAATTCACCCCTCCACTTT
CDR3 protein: CASVDINNSPLHF

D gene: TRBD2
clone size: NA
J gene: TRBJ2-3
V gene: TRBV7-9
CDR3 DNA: TGTGCCAGCAGCTCGACTAGCGGGGGGGAGAAAGATACGCAGTATTTT
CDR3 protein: CASSSTSGGEKDTQYF

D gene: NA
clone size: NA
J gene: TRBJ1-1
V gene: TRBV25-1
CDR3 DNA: TGTGCCAGCAGTGAATACGGAGTATCTGAAGCTTTCTTT
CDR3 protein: CASSEYGVSEAFF

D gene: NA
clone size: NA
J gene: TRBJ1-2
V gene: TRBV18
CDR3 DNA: TGTGCCAGCTCACCACGGGAGGACTACACCTTC
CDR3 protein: CASSPREDYTF

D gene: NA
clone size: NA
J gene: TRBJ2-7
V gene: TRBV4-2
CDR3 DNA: TGTGCCAGCAGCCAAGAAATAGGGAGCTACGAGCAGTACTTC
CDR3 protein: CASSQEIGSYEQYF

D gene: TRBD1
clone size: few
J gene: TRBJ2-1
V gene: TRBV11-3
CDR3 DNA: TGTGCCAGCAGCCACGGACAGGCTTACAATGAGCAGTTCTTC
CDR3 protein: CASSHGQAYNEQFF

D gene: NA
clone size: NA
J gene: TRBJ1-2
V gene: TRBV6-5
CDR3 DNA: TGTGCCAGCAGTTATCCTTACACCTTC
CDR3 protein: CASSYPYTF

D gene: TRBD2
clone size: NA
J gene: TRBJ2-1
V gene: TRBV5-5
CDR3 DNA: TGTGCCAGCAGCTTAAAGGGACTAGCGGGGGGGCTCTATCATCGGGGTGAGCAGTTCTTC
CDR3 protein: CASSLKGLAGGLYHRGEQFF

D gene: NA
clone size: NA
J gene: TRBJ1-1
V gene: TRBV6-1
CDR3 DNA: TGTGCCAGCAGTGTTTACGGGGGGCAAGGGACTGAAGCTTTCTTT
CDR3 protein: CASSVYGGQGTEAFF

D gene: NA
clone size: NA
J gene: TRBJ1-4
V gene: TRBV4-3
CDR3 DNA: TGCGCCAGCAGCCAAGTTCCGACAGCAACTAATGAAAAACTGTTTTTT
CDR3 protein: CASSQVPTATNEKLFF

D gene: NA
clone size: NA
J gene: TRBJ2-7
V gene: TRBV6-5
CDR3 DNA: TGTGCCAGCAGGAAAGGGGGGGCCGGGTACGAGCAGTACTTC
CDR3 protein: CASRKGGAGYEQYF

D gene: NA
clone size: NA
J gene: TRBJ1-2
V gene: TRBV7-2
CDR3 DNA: TGTGCCAGCAGCTTGGGTGGTCAGGGAAAAATCTATGGCTACACCTTC
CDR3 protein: CASSLGGQGKIYGYTF